The clone carrying this TCR beta chain was observed a few times. Profiling relied on immunoSEQ multiplex PCR, and the TCRdb table lists in-frame clones only, not all of them. The profile shows 63,000 or so clones, over 90% of them singletons. This record comes from a study of shared T cell receptors in the human thymus. Germline V gives CDR1 LNHDA, CDR2 SQIVND (reference sequence). V shed 3 bases, J shed 3 bases, and the junction held 4 bases outside the gene matches. There are 16 residues in the CDR3. This TCR derives from a human donor. The sample comprised thymocytes. The chain joins TRBV19 to TRBJ1-6, with 8 bases identical to TRBD1. Written as DNA, the CDR3 is TGTGCCAGTAGTATGGGACAGGAAAACTATAATTCACCCCTCCACTTT. Its protein is CASSMGQENYNSPLHF.